The 29 T cell receptor beta chains presented below share a single source sample, sequenced in a study of T cells expressing NK-cell markers. TCRdb reprocessed the 5' RACE reads; each CDR3 protein has one entry and no DNA is given. This sample's table has about 150,000 distinct CDR3 sequences. Material: blood T cells: a sorted CD56 or NKG2C T cell subset, CD4+ or CD8+ T cells, or bulk PBMC T cells (not recorded which). The source of these receptors is a woman aged 45-65 years in good health.

This chain uses TRBV3-1 with TRBJ2-1; TCRdb picks TRBD2, but there is no DNA to check that call. There are 15 residues in the CDR3. The germline V gene has CDR1 LGHDT and CDR2 YNNKEL (reference sequence). This CDR3 is CASSQDRLADNEQFF.

This chain uses TRBV6-1 with TRBJ2-2; there is no DNA to check the TCRdb D call of TRBD1. There are 15 residues in the CDR3. CDR1 MNHNS and CDR2 SASEGT come from the germline V gene. CDR3 in amino acids: CASRRDRGVTGELFF.

The chain is built from TRBV4-1 and TRBJ2-2. CDR1 is MGHRA and CDR2 is YSYEKL in the germline V gene. The CDR3 runs to 12 residues. This CDR3 reads CASSVSSGELFF.

The J gene is TRBJ2-3, the V gene TRBV19; the D gene TCRdb calls, TRBD2, cannot be checked with no DNA. This CDR3 is 15 amino acids long. Germline lookup yields CDR1 LNHDA and CDR2 SQIVND (reference sequence). This chain's CDR3 is CASRMSGGGADTQYF.

The chain is built from TRBV14 and TRBJ2-3; TCRdb names TRBD1, which stays unverified in the absence of DNA. There are 15 residues in the CDR3. CDR1 is SGHDN, CDR2 FVKESK, per germline. CDR3 loop: CASSQTGGVTDTQYF.

The chain uses TRBV4-1 and TRBJ2-1; the D call of TRBD1 rests on TCRdb alone, since no DNA is present to check it. CDR3 length equals 16 residues. CDR1 and CDR2 (germline): MGHRA, YSYEKL. Here the CDR3 reads CASRDWGGSSYNEQFF.

The J gene is TRBJ2-1, the V gene TRBV24-1; TCRdb reports TRBD1, a call that lacks DNA to check it against. CDR1 and CDR2 from the germline V gene are KGHDR and SFDVKD. The CDR3 loop spans 13 amino acids. This CDR3 is CATSDLVSGRQFF.

The gene calls are TRBV3-1 and TRBJ2-1; the TRBD2 assignment by TCRdb is unverifiable without DNA. This CDR3 is 17 amino acids long. Germline loops: CDR1 LGHDT, CDR2 YNNKEL (reference sequence). The CDR3 here is CASSQDIGAGGKDEQFF.

The chain links TRBV6-2 or TRBV6-3 to TRBJ2-5; TCRdb designates TRBD1, a call that cannot be tested without DNA. CDR3 length: 14 amino acids. Per germline, CDR1 MNHEY and CDR2 SVGEGT. CDR3 in amino acids: CASSPHQGGETQYF.

The genes are TRBV6-5 and TRBJ1-1; TCRdb's D call of TRBD1 is untestable without DNA. The CDR3 length is 13 residues. CDR1 is MNHEY, CDR2 SVGAGI, per germline. The CDR3: CASRAGAGTEAFF.

The CDR3 protein is CSARDTSGLFSYNEQFF. The rearrangement joins TRBV20-1 to TRBJ2-1. The CDR3 covers 17 residues. Germline V lookup: CDR1 DFQATT, CDR2 SNEGSKA (reference sequence).

The chain is built from TRBV7-8 and TRBJ2-7; with no DNA, the TCRdb D assignment of TRBD1 cannot be verified. The CDR3 is made up of 15 amino acids. The germline CDR1 and CDR2 sequences are SGHVS and FQNEAQ. The CDR3 protein is CASSLAARDRGEQYF.

The chain uses TRBV7-9 and TRBJ1-4; there is no DNA to check the TCRdb D call of TRBD1. Germline CDR1 SEHNR, CDR2 FQNEAQ (reference sequence). The CDR3 is made up of 15 amino acids. The CDR3 protein is CASSQTGDEDEKLFF.

This chain uses TRBV12-3 or TRBV12-4 with TRBJ1-2; TCRdb's D call, TRBD1, is unchecked because there is no DNA. The CDR3 length is 15 residues. The CDR3 reads CASSLTPQGRYGYTF.

This chain links TRBV2 with TRBJ2-2. Looked up from germline, CDR1 is SNHLY and CDR2 is FYNNEI. The CDR3 has 11 residues. CDR3 sequence: CASIRGGELFF.

This rearrangement joins TRBV6-5 to TRBJ2-2; TCRdb returns TRBD2, unconfirmable since there is no DNA. CDR1 MNHEY and CDR2 SVGAGI come from the germline V gene. CDR3 length: 16 residues. CDR3 amino acids: CASSAGTSVNTGELFF.

The chain links TRBV7-6 to TRBJ1-4; TCRdb calls TRBD1, which cannot be checked without DNA. This CDR3 comprises 15 residues. Germline V lookup: CDR1 SGHVS, CDR2 FNYEAQ. The CDR3 sequence: CASSVGTGGKEKLFF.

The chain recombines TRBV9 with TRBJ2-7; TCRdb gives TRBD1 as the D gene, but with no DNA this cannot be confirmed. This CDR3 comprises 15 residues. CDR1 SGDLS and CDR2 YYNGEE come from the germline V gene. The CDR3 here is CASSAGQGRIYEQYF.

The chain combines TRBV12-3 or TRBV12-4 with TRBJ2-5; TCRdb picks TRBD1, but there is no DNA to check that call. The CDR3 runs 15 residues. The CDR3 region is CASNLNGGARETQYF.

The chain joins TRBV9 to TRBJ2-2. This CDR3 contains 16 residues. Per germline, CDR1 SGDLS and CDR2 YYNGEE. This CDR3 reads CASSVDSGRGTGELFF. Complete variable domain (other parts from reference TRBV9 and TRBJ2-2): DSGVTQTPKHLITATGQRVTLRCSPRSGDLSVYWYQQSLDQGLQFLIQYYNGEERAKGNILERFSAQQFPDLHSELNLSSLELGDSALYFCASSVDSGRGTGELFFGEGSRLTVL.

V gene TRBV4-1 combines with J gene TRBJ1-2; TCRdb reports TRBD1, a call that lacks DNA to check it against. Germline CDR1 MGHRA, CDR2 YSYEKL. The CDR3 has 14 amino acids. The CDR3: CASSQVQGSGGYTF.

V is TRBV20-1 and J is TRBJ2-1. The germline CDR1 and CDR2 sequences are DFQATT and SNEGSKA (reference sequence). This CDR3 spans 15 amino acids. The CDR3 loop reads CSARRVAITYNEQFF.

V gene TRBV3-1 combines with J gene TRBJ1-1; the TCRdb call, TRBD1, lacks DNA for checking. The length of the CDR3 is 15 residues. CDR1 and CDR2 from the germline V gene are LGHDT and YNNKEL (reference sequence). The CDR3 sequence is CASSQVPGENTEAFF.

V gene TRBV5-1 combines with J gene TRBJ2-1; TCRdb proposes TRBD2, but this gene call is untestable without DNA. Germline CDR1 reads SGHRS; CDR2 reads YFSETQ. The CDR3 has 17 amino acids. CDR3 region: CASRVGGRKCCDNEQFF.

This chain connects TRBV7-9 to TRBJ2-1; TCRdb reports TRBD2, a call that lacks DNA to check it against. CDR1 is SEHNR, CDR2 FQNEAQ, per germline (reference sequence). The CDR3 has 14 residues. The CDR3 is CASSWTSSGNEQFF.

The chain employs TRBV29-1 and TRBJ2-4; TCRdb calls TRBD1, which cannot be checked without DNA. Germline assignment: CDR1 SQVTM and CDR2 ANQGSEA. The CDR3 totals 13 residues. CDR3: CSAYRGGKNIQYF. Full variable domain (remainder filled in from reference TRBV29-1 and TRBJ2-4): SAVISQKPSRDICQRGTSLTIQCQVDSQVTMMFWYRQQPGQSLTLIATANQGSEATYESGFVIDKFPISRPNLTFSTLTVSNMSPEDSSIYLCSAYRGGKNIQYFGAGTRLSVL.

The chain carries TRBV20-1 and TRBJ2-1; as DNA is missing, the TRBD2 call by TCRdb cannot be tested. The CDR3 contains 15 residues. CDR1 and CDR2 from the germline V gene are DFQATT and SNEGSKA (reference sequence). The CDR3 loop reads CSARAGTSSHRWQFF.

The J gene is TRBJ2-2, the V gene TRBV7-9; no DNA is available, so the TRBD1 call from TCRdb remains unchecked. This CDR3 has 13 residues. From germline, CDR1 is SEHNR and CDR2 FQNEAQ (reference sequence). This CDR3 reads CASTPSSTGELFF.

The chain combines TRBV6-1 with TRBJ2-7. CDR1 and CDR2 (germline): MNHNS, SASEGT. The CDR3 consists of 13 residues. The CDR3 sequence: CASSEGDYYEQYF.